The rows below give T cell receptor beta chains drawn from one sample of a study of T-cell reconstitution after alpha-beta-depleted transplantation in children. TCRdb reprocessed the PCR reads with MiXCR, giving one entry per CDR3 protein. The sample shows around 700,000 distinct CDR3 sequences, around 14% of them seen only once. This material consisted of PBMCs, taken before TCRalphabeta/CD19-depleted stem cell transplant. These receptors all stem from a girl aged 2 to 9 with congenital amegakaryocytic thrombocytopenia, due to receive a stem cell transplant. Each CDR3 is given with its conserved first and last residue. Each record gives: J gene, V gene, CDR3 protein.

>TRBJ2-1|TRBV4-3
CASSQAGLDYEQFF
>TRBJ2-7|TRBV29-1
CSVQGSPYEQYF
>TRBJ2-7|TRBV3-1
CASSQLQGVGTEQYF
>TRBJ1-5|TRBV18
CASSQEHSNQPQHF
>TRBJ2-1|TRBV5-1
CASSSHGISDEQFF
>TRBJ2-2|TRBV12-3/TRBV12-4
CASRNRDLPGELFF
>TRBJ2-1|TRBV4-1
CASSQGRLAGLPIPGEQFF
>TRBJ2-5|TRBV5-1
CASSLEQGTQETQYF
>TRBJ2-6|TRBV4-1
CASSQDPTANVLTF
>TRBJ2-1|TRBV11-2
CASSSSRQDYYNEQFF
>TRBJ2-1|TRBV5-1
CASSYGGLKAVSSYNEQFF
>TRBJ2-2|TRBV5-1
CAKGRENTGELFF
>TRBJ1-1|TRBV3-1
CASSQGQGRMGTEAFF
>TRBJ2-3|TRBV20-1
CSAADRLAGLGDTQYF
>TRBJ2-5|TRBV5-1
CASSKDQETQYF
>TRBJ2-5|TRBV12-3/TRBV12-4
CASSFGGDKTQYF
>TRBJ2-7|TRBV28
CASAPGTAIYEQYF